The 22 T cell receptor beta chains reported below all come from one sample, sequenced in a study of T cell clones after liver transplantation. The data were produced by immunoSEQ multiplex PCR, yet TCRdb's version contains in-frame clones alone and is incomplete. Seen here are 68,000 or so clones, about 91% observed once, and the top ten hold over 0.9%. The specimen comprised CD4+ T cells from blood, sampled approximately 27 months after liver transplant. The source of these receptors is a human patient who received a liver transplant. The T cells may partly be graft donor cells.

The chain carries TRBV28 and TRBJ2-3; TRBD2 matches at 10 bases. This CDR3 is 14 amino acids long. V lost 6 bases to trimming and J lost 8 bases; unmatched junction nucleotides: 8. Germline-derived CDR1 and CDR2 are MDHEN and SYDVKM. The CDR3 nucleotides read TGTGCCAGCAGATCTAGCGGGAGCTTGATTACGCAGTATTTT. Its translation is CASRSSGSLITQYF.

This chain links TRBV29-1 with TRBJ1-1, with D perhaps TRBD1 (5 bases). The CDR3 has 13 amino acids. Germline CDR1 SQVTM, CDR2 ANQGSEA. V was shortened by 7 bases and J by 4 bases, with 16 bases between the two germline ends. Here the CDR3 reads CSASTGVSTEAFF. The CDR3 DNA is TGCAGCGCTTCGACGGGGGTGAGCACTGAAGCTTTCTTT.

This sequence joins TRBV7-9 and TRBJ1-2, with 8 bases identical to TRBD1. The CDR3 covers 13 residues. The germline V gene has CDR1 SEHNR and CDR2 FQNEAQ (reference sequence). V lost 5 bases and J lost 8; bases outside the gene matches: 7. In nucleotides, the CDR3 is TGTGCCAGCAGCACAGACAGGGGCCCCGGCTACACCTTC. This encodes CASSTDRGPGYTF.

This clone was observed once. V gene TRBV6-6 combines with J gene TRBJ2-7; tentative D call: TRBD1 (6 bases). CDR3 length: 14 amino acids. V was cut by 2 bases and J by 5 bases, with 13 bases left in between. CDR1 is MNHNY, CDR2 SVGAGI, per germline (reference sequence). In DNA, the CDR3 is TGTGCCAGCAGTTACGATACAGGGAAGGACGAGCAGTACTTC. As protein: CASSYDTGKDEQYF.

The J gene is TRBJ1-3, the V gene TRBV6-1; 7 nucleotides agree with TRBD1. The ends lost 7 bases at V and 4 bases at J; junction bases unmatched: 7. The germline V gene encodes CDR1 MNHNS and CDR2 SASEGT. CDR3 length: 14 amino acids. CDR3 sequence reads: CASKSDRAGNTIYF. CDR3 nucleotides: TGTGCCAGCAAATCAGACAGGGCAGGAAACACCATATATTTT.

This clone was picked up one time. The chain employs TRBV6-1 and TRBJ2-2, with 7 bases lining up with TRBD2. Trimming removed 4 bases from V and 1 base from J; junction bases left unmatched: 0. This CDR3 is 14 amino acids long. CDR1 MNHNS and CDR2 SASEGT come from the germline V gene. CDR3 in amino acids: CASSGGRNTGELFF. The CDR3 nucleotides are TGTGCCAGCAGTGGCGGGAGGAACACCGGGGAGCTGTTTTTT.

CDR3 DNA: TGCGCCAGCAGCCAAGCAGGGACAAGAGGGTCCTACGAGCAGTACTTC. The encoded protein is CASSQAGTRGSYEQYF. The chain uses TRBV4-3 and TRBJ2-7, with D maybe TRBD1 (6 bases). V shed 1 base and J shed 1 base, with 14 bases lying between them. Germline-derived CDR1 and CDR2 are LGHNA and YSLEER. The length of the CDR3 is 16 residues.

CDR3 in amino acids: CASSGTPNYGYTF. CDR3 in DNA: TGTGCCAGCAGTGGTACACCCAACTATGGCTACACCTTC. J is TRBJ1-2 and V is TRBV2; D is unresolved. Germline V gene sequence: CDR1 SNHLY, CDR2 FYNNEI. This CDR3 has 13 residues. V lost 4 bases and J lost 2, with 8 bases in between.

The chain has TRBV28 and TRBJ1-2, with D perhaps TRBD1 (6 bases). Germline CDR1 reads MDHEN; CDR2 reads SYDVKM. This CDR3 has 12 amino acids. V was pared by 5 bases and J by 4 bases, with 8 bases between. The CDR3 here is CASSPGVYGYTF. CDR3 sequence (DNA): TGTGCCAGCAGTCCAGGGGTCTATGGCTACACCTTC.

The chain combines TRBV5-5 with TRBJ2-7, with D possibly matching TRBD1 (5 bases). In germline, CDR1 is SGHKS, CDR2 YYEKEE (reference sequence). CDR3 length: 14 amino acids. Deletions cut 0 bases from V and 2 bases from J, with 9 bases between. DNA for the CDR3: TGTGCCAGCAGCTTGGGGGCAGGGACCTACGAGCAGTACTTC. It codes for CASSLGAGTYEQYF. Complete variable domain (other parts from reference TRBV5-5 and TRBJ2-7): DAGVTQSPTHLIKTRGQQVTLRCSPISGHKSVSWYQQVLGQGPQFIFQYYEKEERGRGNFPDRFSARQFPNYSSELNVNALLLGDSALYLCASSLGAGTYEQYFGPGTRLTVT.

The V gene is TRBV30, the J gene TRBJ2-1, with 11 bases fitting TRBD2. V lost 1 base, J lost 9 bases, and 14 bases stayed unmatched. Germline CDR1 reads GTSNPN; CDR2 reads SVGIG (reference sequence). This CDR3 has 17 residues. In DNA, the CDR3 is TGTGCCTGGAGTGCAGATCGACTAGCGGGATTCTTGTGTGAGCAGTTCTTC. Amino acids: CAWSADRLAGFLCEQFF.

The chain employs TRBV27 and TRBJ2-5; 7 bases fit TRBD1. From germline, CDR1 is MNHEY and CDR2 SMNVEV (reference sequence). With V trimmed by 5 bases and J by 5 bases, 11 bases remained unmatched. CDR3 length: 15 amino acids. The CDR3 is CASSPQGRSRETQYF. In DNA, the CDR3 is TGTGCCAGCAGTCCACAGGGGCGGAGCCGGGAGACCCAGTACTTC.

This chain joins TRBV7-3 and TRBJ2-7; perhaps TRBD1 as D (6 bases). The CDR3 totals 15 residues. Germline V lookup: CDR1 SGHTA, CDR2 FQGTGA. The V end was cut by 2 bases, the J end by 5 bases, with 16 bases between. The CDR3 region is CASSLVRGPPHEQYF. CDR3 DNA: TGTGCCAGCAGCTTAGTCAGGGGACCACCTCACGAGCAGTACTTC.

The chain combines TRBV2 with TRBJ2-5, with a possible D match to TRBD2 (6 bases). V dropped 8 bases and J dropped 1 base, with 14 bases sitting between them. The CDR3 is 14 residues long. Germline V gene sequence: CDR1 SNHLY, CDR2 FYNNEI. The CDR3 nucleotides are TGTGCCAGCGGGTTTCGGGACTTCCAAGAGACCCAGTACTTC. Translating gives CASGFRDFQETQYF.

The chain links TRBV7-3 to TRBJ2-7; perhaps D is TRBD1 or TRBD2 (6 bases each). The CDR3 is 15 residues long. V lost 1 base to trimming and J lost 5 bases, with 15 bases between them. CDR1 SGHTA and CDR2 FQGTGA come from the germline V gene. The CDR3 spells CASSLIGGQTDEQYF. In DNA, the CDR3 is TGTGCCAGCAGCTTAATCGGGGGCCAGACCGACGAGCAGTACTTC.

This rearrangement joins TRBV7-3 to TRBJ2-3; D might be TRBD1 (6 bases). Germline V gene lookup returns CDR1 SGHTA and CDR2 FQGTGA. Deletions cut 3 bases from V and 0 bases from J, with 13 bases between. This CDR3 comprises 16 residues. CDR3 sequence reads: CASSFSGTLSTDTQYF. For the CDR3, the DNA is TGTGCCAGCAGCTTTTCCGGGACACTGAGCACAGATACGCAGTATTTT.

The chain couples TRBV19 to TRBJ1-2, with TRBD1 matching 10 bases. The V gene end was trimmed by 5 bases and the J gene end by 4 bases; junction bases not matched to a gene: 10. Germline V gene sequence: CDR1 LNHDA, CDR2 SQIVND (reference sequence). CDR3 length equals 16 residues. CDR3 DNA: TGTGCCAGTAGTCTCGTCGGGACAGGGGCAGGCTATGGCTACACCTTC. Its protein product is CASSLVGTGAGYGYTF. The entire variable domain, with the rest obtained from reference TRBV19 and TRBJ1-2, is as follows: DGGITQSPKYLFRKEGQNVTLSCEQNLNHDAMYWYRQDPGQGLRLIYYSQIVNDFQKGDIAEGYSVSREKKESFPLTVTSAQKNPTAFYLCASSLVGTGAGYGYTFGSGTRLTVV.

This clone was observed a single time. The chain uses TRBV9 and TRBJ2-3; tentative D call: TRBD1 (6 bases). The CDR3 extends over 18 amino acids. From germline, CDR1 is SGDLS and CDR2 YYNGEE. V lost 0 bases to trimming and J lost 2 bases, with 19 bases between them. The CDR3 region is CASSVGLARGRFTDTQYF. Here the CDR3 DNA reads TGTGCCAGCAGCGTAGGATTGGCCAGGGGACGATTCACAGATACGCAGTATTTT.

The chain joins TRBV5-4 to TRBJ1-1, with 9 bases aligning to TRBD1. From germline, CDR1 is SGHNT and CDR2 YYREEE (reference sequence). With V trimmed by 4 bases and J by 8 bases, 12 bases remained unmatched. This CDR3 spans 15 amino acids. CDR3 protein: CASSLPVQGATEAFF. In DNA, the CDR3 is TGTGCCAGCAGCCTACCTGTACAGGGGGCAACGGAAGCTTTCTTT.

The chain joins TRBV7-2 to TRBJ2-7, with a weak D call TRBD2 (7 bases). The V gene lost 1 base and the J gene lost 1 base, with 11 bases spanning the gap. The CDR3 spans 15 residues. Germline V CDR1 and CDR2: SGHTA, FQGNSA. CDR3 sequence (DNA): TGTGCCAGCAGCTTAGGGCGGGGGCAGTCCTACGAGCAGTACTTC. This gives the protein CASSLGRGQSYEQYF.

This clone was detected once. This chain uses TRBV11-3 with TRBJ2-5; maybe TRBD2 (6 bases). With 4 bases removed from V and 2 bases from J, the gap between germline ends came to 14 bases. The CDR3 contains 15 residues. The germline V gene encodes CDR1 SGHNT and CDR2 YENEEA. CDR3 loop: CASSSPRGRQETQYF. CDR3 in DNA: TGTGCCAGCAGCTCTCCCCGGGGGAGACAAGAGACCCAGTACTTC.

The chain has TRBV7-3 and TRBJ2-1, with D hard to call. Deletions cut 0 bases from V and 0 bases from J, with 6 bases between. The CDR3 has 15 amino acids. Per germline, CDR1 SGHTA and CDR2 FQGTGA. CDR3 region: CASSLTPASYNEQFF. CDR3 in DNA: TGTGCCAGCAGCTTAACTCCGGCCTCCTACAATGAGCAGTTCTTC.